This T cell receptor beta chain was recorded in a study of T cell responses to AZD1222 COVID-19 vaccine. Measured with immunoSEQ multiplex PCR; TCRdb has only the in-frame clones, and not every one. The table includes about 86,000 clones, around nine tenths detected once. The sequence was collected from an adult in good health. Sample: peripheral blood, taken on day 0 of AZD1222 vaccination.

CDR3: CAWSLDNGYEQYF. DNA of the CDR3: TGTGCCTGGAGTCTCGACAATGGCTACGAGCAGTACTTC. V usage is TRBV30 and J usage is TRBJ2-7; D remains unclear. Germline lookup yields CDR1 GTSNPN and CDR2 SVGIG (reference sequence). Trimming stripped 2 bases from V and 3 bases from J, with 11 bases between. The CDR3 has 13 amino acids.